This TCR beta chain stems from a study of blood T cell repertoires in COVID-19. Whole-study context: Sites in the United States, Italy and Spain provided acute and convalescent COVID-19 samples. T cells, B-cell-depleted T cells, or PBMCs supplied cDNA or gDNA.

This CDR3 is built from 19 residues. Germline assignment: CDR1 LGHNT and CDR2 FRNRAP. Losses at the gene ends were 5 bases for V and 1 base for J; bases not matched to a gene: 19. Authors' data handling: Cell counts per sample came from amplifying reference gene primers. TCRdb's copy holds only in-frame clones and misses some; the assay was immunoSEQ multiplex PCR. Clonal size and the V and J genes are those of that table, whereas D and trimming came from the DNA. The data contain a few hundred thousand clones, 80% to 85% of them seen just once; the ten biggest clones take up 4.2%. V is TRBV12-5 and J is TRBJ2-7, with 8 nucleotides matching TRBD1. This sequence was found in a man between 60 and 75 years old with acute or convalescent COVID-19. Sequencing used peripheral blood. This CDR3 is CASGPTDRANPPRSYEQYF. For the CDR3, the DNA is TGTGCTAGTGGTCCCACGGACAGGGCGAACCCGCCTAGGTCCTACGAGCAGTACTTC.